This T cell receptor (beta chain) was recovered during a study of control samples from healthy donors and cancer patients. Assay used: immunoSEQ multiplex PCR; TCRdb lists only in-frame clones, some missing. This sample carries tens of thousands of clones, 90% of them seen once, and the ten largest clones take about 6.5%. The germline V gene has CDR1 WSHSY and CDR2 SAAADI. The CDR3 is 17 amino acids. V was clipped by 1 base and J by 2 bases; unmatched bases: 7. V gene TRBV10-2 combines with J gene TRBJ2-5, with 10 bases matching TRBD2. The sample was PBMCs. The TCR sequence derives from a man aged 60 to 75 with colorectal cancer. In nucleotides, the CDR3 is TGCGCCAGCAGTGAGTGGCGTAGCGGGGGGCCTCAAGAGACCCAGTACTTC. It yields the protein CASSEWRSGGPQETQYF.